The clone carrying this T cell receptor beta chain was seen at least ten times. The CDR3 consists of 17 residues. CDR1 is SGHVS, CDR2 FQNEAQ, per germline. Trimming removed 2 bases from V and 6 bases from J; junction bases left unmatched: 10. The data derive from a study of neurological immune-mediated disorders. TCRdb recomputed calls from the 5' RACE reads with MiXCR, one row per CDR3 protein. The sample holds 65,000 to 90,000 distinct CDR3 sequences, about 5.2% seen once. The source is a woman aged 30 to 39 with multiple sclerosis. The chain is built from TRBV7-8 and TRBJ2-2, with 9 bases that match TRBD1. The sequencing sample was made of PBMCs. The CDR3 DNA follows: TGTGCCAGCAGCTTAACGATCCGGGACAGGGTTGCCGGGGAGCTGTTTTTT. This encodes CASSLTIRDRVAGELFF.